This paragraph covers one T cell receptor beta chain sequence. The sample comes from a study of Ad26.COV2.S vaccination and SARS-CoV-2 variants. Treatment described: around 19 received Ad26.COV2.S at low or high dose, single or two shots; roughly five received placebo; per-sample allocation not given. Material that was analyzed had been drawn on day 63 after the first vaccine or placebo injection. This CDR3 has 13 amino acids. V lost 3 bases to trimming and J lost 7 bases; unmatched junction nucleotides: 3. Looked up from germline, CDR1 is MGHRA and CDR2 is YSYEKL. The assay was immunoSEQ multiplex PCR, and TCRdb's table has in-frame clones only and misses some. This sample has 410,000 or so clones, with around 92% found just once.

The starting material was peripheral blood, obtained in a trial of Ad26.COV2.S vaccine versus placebo. The clonotype originates from a person aged 18-60 years who received the Ad26.COV2.S COVID-19 vaccine or a placebo. This sequence joins TRBV4-1 and TRBJ2-1; 7 positions match TRBD1. The CDR3 DNA reads as TGCGCCAGCAGCCAGTCCAGGGGGAATGAGCAGTTCTTC. Translating gives CASSQSRGNEQFF.